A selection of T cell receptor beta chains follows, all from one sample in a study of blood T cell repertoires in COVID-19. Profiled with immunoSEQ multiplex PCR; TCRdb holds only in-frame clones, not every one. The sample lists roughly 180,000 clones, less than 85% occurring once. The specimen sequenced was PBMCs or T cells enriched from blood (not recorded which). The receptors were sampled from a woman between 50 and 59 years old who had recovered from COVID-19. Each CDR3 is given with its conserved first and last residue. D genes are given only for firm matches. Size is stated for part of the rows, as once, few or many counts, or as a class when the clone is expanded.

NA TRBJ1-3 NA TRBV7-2 TGTGCCAGCAGCTTAGAGGCCAGGGTGACAGGAAAGGCCATATATTTT CASSLEARVTGKAIYF
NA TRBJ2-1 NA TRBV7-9 TGTGCCAGCAGCCCACCCCCCAGGGGCACCTACAATGAGCAGTTCTTC CASSPPPRGTYNEQFF
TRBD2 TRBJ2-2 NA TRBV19 TGTGCCAGTCGACCTAGGGCGGGGGGCAACACCGGGGAGCTGTTTTTT CASRPRAGGNTGELFF
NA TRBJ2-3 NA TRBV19 TGTGCCAGTAGTCCAAGCACAGATACGCAGTATTTT CASSPSTDTQYF
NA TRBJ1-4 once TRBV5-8 TGTGCCAGCAGCCCCGGTTCTGTTAGTAATGAAAAACTGTTTTTT CASSPGSVSNEKLFF
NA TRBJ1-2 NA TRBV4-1 TGCGCCAGCAGCCAATGGGATTCCGCAGGGAGGTTCTATGGCTACACCTTC CASSQWDSAGRFYGYTF
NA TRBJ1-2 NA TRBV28 TGTGCCAGCAGTCAACCCAATCCCCGTCTAGAAGGCTACACCTTC CASSQPNPRLEGYTF
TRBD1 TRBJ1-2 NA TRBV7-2 TGTGCCAGCAGCCTCAGGCAGGGGGCGGTCGCTGGCTACACCTTC CASSLRQGAVAGYTF
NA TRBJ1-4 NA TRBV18 TGTGCCAGCTCATCCGATGCGAGCCCGGGGAAGGGACTGTTTTTT CASSSDASPGKGLFF
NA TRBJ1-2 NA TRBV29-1 TGCAGCGTTGTAGGAGATTACTTC CSVVGDYF
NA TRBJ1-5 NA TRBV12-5 TGTGCTAGTACCGCGTGGGAGTTGAGTCAGCCCCAGCATTTT CASTAWELSQPQHF
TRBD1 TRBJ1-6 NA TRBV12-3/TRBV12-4 TGTGCCAGCAGGGGACAGGGTGCTTCTCTCCTCCACTTT CASRGQGASLLHF
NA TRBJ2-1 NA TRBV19 TGTGCCAGTAGGGGCGGGTATTTCCCCTACAATGAGCAGTTCTTC CASRGGYFPYNEQFF
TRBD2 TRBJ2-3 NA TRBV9 TGTGCCAGCAGCTTTAGCGGGGCTAGCACAGATACGCAGTATTTT CASSFSGASTDTQYF
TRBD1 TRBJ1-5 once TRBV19 TGTGCCAGTAGCAGGGGGACAGGTAATAGCAATCAGCCCCAGCATTTT CASSRGTGNSNQPQHF
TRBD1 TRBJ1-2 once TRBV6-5 TGTGCCAGCAGTTTGGGACAGGCCAACTATGGCTACACCTTC CASSLGQANYGYTF
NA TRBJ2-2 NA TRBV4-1 TGCGCCAGCAGGAGGGGGAGCGCCGTGAACACCGGGGAGCTGTTTTTT CASRRGSAVNTGELFF
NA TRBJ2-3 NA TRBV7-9 TGTGCCAGCAGGGTGACTAGCACAGATACGCAGTATTTT CASRVTSTDTQYF
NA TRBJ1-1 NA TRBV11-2 TGTGCCAGCAGCCACGGGAGTTTGAACACTGAAGCTTTCTTT CASSHGSLNTEAFF
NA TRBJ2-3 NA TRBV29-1 TGCAGCGCCCCTCCGGGTAACACAGATACGCAGTATTTT CSAPPGNTDTQYF
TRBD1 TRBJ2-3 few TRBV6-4 TGTGCCAGCTCGGGACAGAGCTCTAGCACAGATACGCAGTATTTT CASSGQSSSTDTQYF
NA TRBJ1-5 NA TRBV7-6 TGTGCCAGCAGCTCTCAGGGAGGCCAGCCCCAGCATTTT CASSSQGGQPQHF
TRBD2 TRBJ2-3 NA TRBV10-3 TGTGCCACCACCGGGACTAAATTCACAGATACGCAGTATTTT CATTGTKFTDTQYF
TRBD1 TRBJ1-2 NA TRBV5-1 TGCGCCAGCACCGGGGGACAGCGCCTTCAATTGGATGGCTACACCTTC CASTGGQRLQLDGYTF
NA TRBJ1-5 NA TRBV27 TGTGCCAGCAGCCCCGACAGGAGAAGCAATCAGCCCCAGCATTTT CASSPDRRSNQPQHF
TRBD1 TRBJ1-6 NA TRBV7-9 TGTGCCAGCAGCCCGACAGGGGATGGGTCACCCCTCCACTTT CASSPTGDGSPLHF
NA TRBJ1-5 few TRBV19 TGTGCCAGTACCCGCGGGAGAAGCAATCAGCCCCAGCATTTT CASTRGRSNQPQHF
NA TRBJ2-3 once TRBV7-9 TGTGCCAGCAGCCCGACTGGAGATACGCAGTATTTT CASSPTGDTQYF
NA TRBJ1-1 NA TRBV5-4 TGTGCCAGCAGCTTTAAGGGGCTGGAGGGACGAGGCACTGAAGCTTTCTTT CASSFKGLEGRGTEAFF
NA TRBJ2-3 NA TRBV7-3 TGTGCCAGCAGCTCCGGGCAGGGTTCAGATACGCAGTATTTT CASSSGQGSDTQYF
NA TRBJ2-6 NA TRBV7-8 TGTGCCAGCAGCTTTCGCGGGGGCCCTTCTTACTCTGGGGCCAACGTCCTGACTTTC CASSFRGGPSYSGANVLTF
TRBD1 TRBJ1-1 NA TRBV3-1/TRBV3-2 TGTGCCAGCAGCCAAGGAGACAGGGACACTGAAGCTTTCTTT CASSQGDRDTEAFF
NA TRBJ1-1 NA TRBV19 TGTGCCAGTAGTATTGTTTTGGCGAACACTGAAGCTTTCTTT CASSIVLANTEAFF
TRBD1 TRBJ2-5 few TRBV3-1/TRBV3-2 TGTGCCAGCAGCCAAGAGACAACAGGGGCGGGTGAGACCCAGTACTTC CASSQETTGAGETQYF
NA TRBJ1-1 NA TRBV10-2 TGCGCCAGCAGTTTCTCCAGTCATGAAGCTTTCTTT CASSFSSHEAFF
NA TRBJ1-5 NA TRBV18 TGTGCCAGCTCACCCGGCCGCGGAAGCAATCAGCCCCAGCATTTT CASSPGRGSNQPQHF